The rows below give T cell receptor beta chains drawn from one sample of a study of T cells in localized non-small cell lung cancer. Assay used: immunoSEQ multiplex PCR; TCRdb lists only in-frame clones, some missing. The data hold tens of thousands of clones, with around 84% observed a single time. Sequenced material: PBMCs, taken before any cancer treatment. Every receptor here comes from a female donor with stage II lung adenocarcinoma. CDR3s include the opening cysteine and the closing phenylalanine or tryptophan. A D gene is named only where the DNA matches it firmly. A clone size is listed for some rows: how often the clone was seen (once, few, many), or a class if it is expanded.

v_call,d_call,j_call,clone_size,cdr3_nt,cdr3_aa
TRBV5-5,-,TRBJ2-1,-,TGTGCCAGCAGCTTGGCCGTTAGGGCCAATGAGCAGTTCTTC,CASSLAVRANEQFF
TRBV7-2,-,TRBJ2-3,-,TGTGCCAGCAGCTTAGTTCGCGGGGCGAACACAGATACGCAGTATTTT,CASSLVRGANTDTQYF
TRBV9,-,TRBJ2-1,-,TGTGCCAGCAGCGTAGACCCGGGCAGGGTCACCAATGAGCAGTTCTTC,CASSVDPGRVTNEQFF
TRBV30,-,TRBJ1-2,-,TGTGCCTGGAGTGTAGGGGACACTATGAGGTACACCTTC,CAWSVGDTMRYTF
TRBV2,-,TRBJ1-5,-,TGTGCCAGCAAGACAGATAGGAGTCAGCCCCAGCATTTT,CASKTDRSQPQHF
TRBV10-3,-,TRBJ1-2,once,TGTGCCATCAGTGAGTGGAGGGATGGCTACACCTTC,CAISEWRDGYTF
TRBV9,-,TRBJ2-7,-,TGTGCCAGCAGCGTAGATTCTCTCGGCTCCTACGAGCAGTACTTC,CASSVDSLGSYEQYF
TRBV29-1,-,TRBJ1-1,-,TGCAGCGTTGGCACAGGCATCACTGAAGCTTTCTTT,CSVGTGITEAFF
TRBV5-1,-,TRBJ1-6,-,TGCGCCAGCAGCTTGGTGTCCGGGAATAATTCACCCCTCCACTTT,CASSLVSGNNSPLHF
TRBV20-1,TRBD2,TRBJ2-7,once,TGCAGTGTTCTCCAGCGGGGAGAGCAGTACTTT,CSVLQRGEQYF
TRBV19,-,TRBJ1-6,-,TGTGCCAGTAGTATTGGCCAGGGCCCTACCTATAATTCACCCCTCCACTTT,CASSIGQGPTYNSPLHF
TRBV2,-,TRBJ1-4,-,TGTGCCAGCAGGGGGGACTTGAGCCTCCTTGCAACTAATGAAAAACTGTTTTTT,CASRGDLSLLATNEKLFF
TRBV10-3,-,TRBJ2-2,-,TGTGCCATCACCGATTATACGGTCGGGGAGCTGTTTTTT,CAITDYTVGELFF
TRBV27,TRBD1,TRBJ1-5,-,TGTGCCAGCAGTCGAGGAGGACAGGCTAGCAATCAGCCCCAGCATTTT,CASSRGGQASNQPQHF
TRBV18,-,TRBJ1-4,-,TGTGCCAGCTCACCAGGACAACCCAATGAAAAACTGTTTTTT,CASSPGQPNEKLFF
TRBV4-1,TRBD1,TRBJ1-1,medium-sized,TGCGCCAGCAGCCAAGATATTGACCGGGACAGGGTGTCGGACACTGAAGCTTTCTTT,CASSQDIDRDRVSDTEAFF
TRBV19,-,TRBJ1-2,-,TGTGCCAGTAGTATAATTCGGCCGCCCGACGGCTACACCTTC,CASSIIRPPDGYTF
TRBV19,TRBD1,TRBJ1-5,-,TGTGCCACAACGGACAGGCCTAGCAATCAGCCCCAGCATTTT,CATTDRPSNQPQHF
TRBV19,-,TRBJ2-1,-,TGTGCCAGTACCCCGGGCCCGCAAGTAAATGAGCAGTTCTTC,CASTPGPQVNEQFF
TRBV11-2,-,TRBJ1-4,-,TGTGCCAGCAGCTTCGGGGGGCTCAACGAAAAACTGTTTTTT,CASSFGGLNEKLFF
TRBV7-9,-,TRBJ2-1,few,TGTGCCAGCAGCTTAGGGCACTACAATGAGCAGTTCTTC,CASSLGHYNEQFF
TRBV19,-,TRBJ2-3,few,TGTGCCAGTAGTATAGGAGACGGGGACGAACCAGATACGCAGTATTTT,CASSIGDGDEPDTQYF
TRBV27,TRBD1,TRBJ1-6,-,TGTGCCAGCAGTGTCATCGGGACAGGATATTCACCCCTCCACTTT,CASSVIGTGYSPLHF
TRBV4-1,-,TRBJ2-7,-,TGCGCCAGCAGCCAAGGAGGCAGCTCCTACGAGCAGTACTTC,CASSQGGSSYEQYF
TRBV9,TRBD2,TRBJ2-1,-,TGTGCCAGCAGCCACCCCCTAGCGGGGGGGCTCGATGAGCAGTTCTTC,CASSHPLAGGLDEQFF
TRBV6-1,-,TRBJ2-7,-,TGTGCCAGCAGTGAAAATTACAGCTCCTACGAGCAGTACTTC,CASSENYSSYEQYF
TRBV6-6,TRBD2,TRBJ2-1,-,TGTGCCGTTGGGAGGCGGGGGGGGCGACGGGATGAGCAGTTCTTC,CAVGRRGGRRDEQFF
TRBV4-2,-,TRBJ2-7,-,TGTGCCAGCAGCCAAGACCCGGGACGGAGTCTCTACGAGCAGTACTTC,CASSQDPGRSLYEQYF
TRBV6-5,TRBD1,TRBJ2-5,once,TGTGCCAGCAGCCGGGACAGGCAAGAGACCCAGTACTTC,CASSRDRQETQYF
TRBV4-1,-,TRBJ2-3,-,TGCGCGACCGCTAGCGTCCCCACAGATACGCAGTATTTT,CATASVPTDTQYF
TRBV27,TRBD2,TRBJ2-1,-,TGTGCCAGCAGATTACTAGCGGCGTCCCTCCCTGAGCAGTTCTTC,CASRLLAASLPEQFF
TRBV7-6,-,TRBJ2-7,-,TGTGCCAGCAGCCCCTGGCCTAGGCTTCAGGACGAACCAGGTGAGGTCCACGAGCAGTACTTC,CASSPWPRLQDEPGEVHEQYF
TRBV12-5,-,TRBJ1-5,-,TGTGCTAGTGATCCGAAGCATTTT,CASDPKHF
TRBV10-2,-,TRBJ1-2,-,TGCGCCAGCAGTGAGTCAGGGTATCGGGGCTACACCTTC,CASSESGYRGYTF
TRBV6-1,-,TRBJ1-6,-,TGTGCCAGCAGTGAGGGGATTTATAATTCACCCCTCCACTTT,CASSEGIYNSPLHF
TRBV7-9,TRBD1,TRBJ1-3,-,TGTGCCAGCAGCTTACGGCAGGGGGAGGGAAACGCCATATATTTT,CASSLRQGEGNAIYF
TRBV19,-,TRBJ1-2,-,TGTGCCAGTAGTTACGGGGGGGACTATGGCTACACCTTC,CASSYGGDYGYTF
TRBV29-1,TRBD1,TRBJ2-7,-,TGCAGCGTTGAGGGACAGGGGCTCTCCGAGCAGTACTTC,CSVEGQGLSEQYF
TRBV6-5,-,TRBJ2-7,-,TGTGCCAGCAGTTACAAGGGAAAACACTACGAGCAGTACTTC,CASSYKGKHYEQYF
TRBV10-2,-,TRBJ2-3,-,TGCGCCAGCAGTGAGGGCAGACGCACAGATACGCAGTATTTT,CASSEGRRTDTQYF